This T cell receptor (beta chain) was found in a study of cytomegalovirus exposure and HLA in healthy donors. The study, taken as a whole, reports: One variant, a missense change in DCLRE1C, was linked in a later analysis to TCR beta V- and J-gene trimming. Investigators reported over 150 TCR beta chains as tied to cytomegalovirus. An analysis was carried out later, and it reportedly showed fewer N-insertions in an Asian-associated ancestry cluster than the approximately 680-donor mean.

This clone was observed once. The antigen is unknown. A multiplex PCR was run with 60 Vbeta primers and 13 Jbeta primers. This table comes from immunoSEQ multiplex PCR, and its TCRdb copy is limited to in-frame clones, with some not included. The sample holds about 150,000 clones, nearly 80% seen once. The CDR3 runs to 20 residues. The germline V gene has CDR1 KGHSH and CDR2 LQKENI. V was cut by 1 base and J by 3 bases, with 27 bases left in between. This chain links TRBV18 with TRBJ1-2; the D gene is possibly TRBD1 (6 bases). The sample was PBMCs. This TCR was recovered from a woman aged 40 to 49 in good health and CMV-seronegative. This CDR3 is CASSPRGTTPPGDHDYGYTF. In DNA form, the CDR3 reads TGTGCCAGCTCACCACGAGGAACGACGCCACCAGGGGACCACGACTATGGCTACACCTTC.